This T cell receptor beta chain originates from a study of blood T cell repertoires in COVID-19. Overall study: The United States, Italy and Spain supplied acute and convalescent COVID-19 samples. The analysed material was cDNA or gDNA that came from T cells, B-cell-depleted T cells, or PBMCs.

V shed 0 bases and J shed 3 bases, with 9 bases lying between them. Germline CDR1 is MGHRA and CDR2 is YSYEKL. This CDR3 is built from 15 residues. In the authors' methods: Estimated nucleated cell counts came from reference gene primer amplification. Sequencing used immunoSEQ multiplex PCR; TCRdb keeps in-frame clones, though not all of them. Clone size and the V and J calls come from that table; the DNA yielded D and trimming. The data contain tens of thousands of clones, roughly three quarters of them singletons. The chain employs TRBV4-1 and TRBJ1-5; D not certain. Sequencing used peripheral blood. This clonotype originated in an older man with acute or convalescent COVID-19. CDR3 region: CASSQDNTVNQPQHF. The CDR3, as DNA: TGCGCCAGCAGCCAAGATAATACAGTCAATCAGCCCCAGCATTTT.